This TCR beta chain appears in the sequencing data of a study of shared clonotypes between healthy human individuals. Splitting the CD4+ cells yielded a CD45RA+ naive subset and a CD45RA-negative memory subset. TCRdb's table, derived via immunoSEQ multiplex PCR, lists solely in-frame clones and lacks some. This sample has 300,000 to 400,000 clones, with 70% to 75% found just once. Notes on the study in general: Incomplete sequencing of sorted subsets was indicated by rarefaction despite large depth.

A remark on this clone: Its matching antigen is unknown.

The sequenced material came from memory CD4+ T cells sorted from blood. The subset was: CD45RA-negative fraction. The receptor comes from a man aged 30 to 39 in good health.

The CDR3 DNA reads TGTGCCAGCAGCTTGACTAGCGCAGTATCCTACGAGCAGTACTTC. It translates to CASSLTSAVSYEQYF. The rearrangement links TRBV11-1 to TRBJ2-7, with 8 bases matching TRBD2. Looked up from germline, CDR1 is SGHAT and CDR2 is FQDESV (reference sequence). The CDR3 covers 15 residues. V lost 3 bases and J lost 1; bases outside the gene matches: 5.